One and the same sample provided the 17 T cell receptor beta chains below, sequenced in a study of T cells in Graves' hyperthyroidism and ophthalmopathy (dated by TCRdb to about 2019). The library came from multiplex PCR. Instrument on record: Illumina HiSeq 2000. The TCR beta CDR3 regions were amplified from the RNA transcripts. For the first round of RT-PCR on the TCR CDR3, the HTBI primer set was used together with the Qiagen OneStep RT-PCR kit. Clones were called with MiXCR by TCRdb after fastp trimmed the public reads at Q25, and only in-frame beta chains were retained. CDR3 protein sequences are deduplicated, and each keeps its most common genes and DNA. The sample table shows 660,000 or so distinct CDR3 sequences, and under 25% are seen once. Jointly, the top ten make up 34% of the sample. Sequencing used blood. These receptors all stem from a man aged 30 to 45 with Graves' ophthalmopathy.

The V call is TRBV28, the J call TRBJ1-1; perhaps TRBD1 as D (5 bases). Between the trimmed V and J ends, which lost 10 bases and 2 bases, there was a span of 20 bases. The germline V gene has CDR1 MDHEN and CDR2 SYDVKM. The CDR3 consists of 15 residues. The CDR3 bases are TGTGCCACCTCGCTATTAAGGGGTAAAAACACTGAAGCTTTCTTT. Its translation: CATSLLRGKNTEAFF.

The chain is built from TRBV10-2 and TRBJ2-7, with 12 nucleotides matching TRBD2. J gave up 4 bases and V 0 bases, and 4 bases lay outside the gene matches. CDR3 length equals 16 residues. Germline values: CDR1 WSHSY, CDR2 SAAADI. In DNA, the CDR3 is TGCGCCAGCAGTGAGTCGCTAGCGGGAGGGTTTTACGAGCAGTACTTC. This codes for CASSESLAGGFYEQYF.

This clonotype was seen ten or more times. The rearrangement links TRBV13 to TRBJ2-3; TRBD1 matches 8 bases. Losses at the gene ends were 1 base for V and 3 bases for J; bases not matched to a gene: 3. Germline CDR1 is PRHDT and CDR2 is FYEKMQ (reference sequence). CDR3 length: 15 residues. The CDR3 region has the DNA TGTGCCAGCAGCTTAGTCCGGGACAGGACAGATACGCAGTATTTT. It specifies CASSLVRDRTDTQYF.

The rearrangement uses TRBV19 and TRBJ2-7; tentative D call: TRBD2 (6 bases). The CDR3 is made up of 11 amino acids. Germline CDR1 LNHDA, CDR2 SQIVND (reference sequence). V lost 7 bases and J lost 6, with 10 bases in between. The CDR3 bases are TGTGCCAGTACTGGAGGGGTCGAGCAGTACTTC. Its translation: CASTGGVEQYF.

This clonotype was found many times. The gene calls are TRBV18 and TRBJ1-2, with 9 bases matching TRBD1. The CDR3 is 15 amino acids. Trimming took 3 bases from V and 0 from J; bases not matched to a gene: 2. The germline V gene has CDR1 KGHSH and CDR2 LQKENI. The CDR3 DNA reads TGTGCCAGCTCACCCCGGGACAGGGCTAACTATGGCTACACCTTC. Its translation: CASSPRDRANYGYTF. The whole variable domain, filled in from reference TRBV18 and TRBJ1-2, reads NAGVMQNPRHLVRRRGQEARLRCSPMKGHSHVYWYRQLPEEGLKFMVYLQKENIIDESGMPKERFSAEFPKEGPSILRIQQVVRGDSAAYFCASSPRDRANYGYTFGSGTRLTVV.

The rearrangement joins TRBV5-5 to TRBJ1-1; D is undetermined. The ends were cut back, 4 bases at V and 0 bases at J, with 13 bases in the middle. This CDR3 spans 15 amino acids. Germline V gene data show CDR1 as SGHKS and CDR2 as YYEKEE (reference sequence). The CDR3 nucleotides read TGTGCCAGCAGCCCCGGTATAGGCATGAACACTGAAGCTTTCTTT. It encodes CASSPGIGMNTEAFF. The full variable domain, rest sourced from reference TRBV5-5 and TRBJ1-1, is DAGVTQSPTHLIKTRGQQVTLRCSPISGHKSVSWYQQVLGQGPQFIFQYYEKEERGRGNFPDRFSARQFPNYSSELNVNALLLGDSALYLCASSPGIGMNTEAFFGQGTRLTVV.

The gene calls are TRBV29-1 and TRBJ2-1; weak D call: TRBD2 (6 bases). The germline V gene encodes CDR1 SQVTM and CDR2 ANQGSEA. V was trimmed by 4 bases and J by 2 bases, leaving 12 bases between them. This CDR3 has 14 amino acids. The CDR3 region is CSVGGDSTYNEQFF. The CDR3 DNA follows: TGCAGCGTTGGGGGGGACTCGACCTACAATGAGCAGTTCTTC.

This clonotype was seen a handful of times. The CDR3 region is CASTQSRGVGYGYTF. CDR3 in DNA: TGTGCCAGCACCCAATCTCGGGGAGTGGGCTATGGCTACACCTTC. This chain joins TRBV28 and TRBJ1-2; no clear D. Germline CDR1 reads MDHEN; CDR2 reads SYDVKM. The CDR3 is made up of 15 amino acids. The V end lost 7 bases, the J end lost 4 bases, and 19 bases lay between the germline ends.

The J gene is TRBJ2-1, the V gene TRBV6-2 or TRBV6-3, with 8 bases lining up with TRBD1. The CDR3 extends over 16 amino acids. V lost 1 base and J lost 7; bases outside the gene matches: 9. The germline CDR1 and CDR2 sequences are MNHEY and SVGEGT. The CDR3 sequence is CASSYWGTGGQNEQFF. In DNA, the CDR3 is TGTGCCAGCAGTTACTGGGGTACAGGGGGACAGAATGAGCAGTTCTTC.

The chain carries TRBV12-3 or TRBV12-4 and TRBJ1-5, with D possibly being TRBD1 (6 bases). This CDR3 spans 15 amino acids. Trimming shortened V by 5 bases and J by 0 bases, and 11 bases separated the two germline ends. The CDR3 spells CASSPGTISNQPQHF. Here the CDR3 DNA reads TGTGCCAGCAGTCCGGGGACAATTAGCAATCAGCCCCAGCATTTT.

Many counts were recorded for this clonotype. The V and J genes are TRBV30 and TRBJ1-5, with D maybe TRBD1 (5 bases). Per the germline V gene, CDR1 is GTSNPN and CDR2 is SVGIG (reference sequence). The CDR3 sequence is 13 residues long. Trimming left V 5 bases short and J 6 bases short, with 14 bases between. The CDR3 region is CAWSNSGTQPQHF. CDR3 DNA: TGTGCCTGGTCCAACTCTGGGACTCAGCCCCAGCATTTT.

At least ten counts were recorded for this clonotype. This rearrangement joins TRBV28 to TRBJ1-1; the D is unclear. The V gene's germline CDR1 is MDHEN and CDR2 SYDVKM. The CDR3 extends over 12 amino acids. V lost 5 bases and J 4 bases, leaving 8 bases between the germline ends. CDR3 bases: TGTGCCAGCAGTCCGAGGAGCACTGAAGCTTTCTTT. Translated, it gives CASSPRSTEAFF.

Only one count was recorded for this clonotype. The chain uses TRBV4-3 and TRBJ1-5, with TRBD1 as a possible D gene (5 bases). The CDR3 runs to 16 residues. Germline V CDR1 and CDR2: LGHNA, YSLEER. V was cut by 4 bases and J by 0 bases, with 13 bases left in between. The CDR3 is CASSPGHLYSNQPQHF. The CDR3 nucleotides are TGCGCCAGCAGCCCAGGACACCTTTATAGCAATCAGCCCCAGCATTTT.

This clonotype has more than one count but fewer than ten. The gene calls are TRBV4-2 and TRBJ2-7, with D perhaps TRBD1 or TRBD2 (5 bases each). The length of the CDR3 is 13 residues. Trimming left V 8 bases short and J 5 bases short, with 16 bases between. Germline lookup yields CDR1 LGHNA and CDR2 YNFKEQ. The CDR3 spells CASGGRSIDEQYF. The CDR3 DNA is TGTGCCAGCGGGGGACGGTCGATTGACGAGCAGTACTTC.

V gene TRBV7-9 combines with J gene TRBJ1-2, with 7 positions matching TRBD1. J lost 2 bases, V lost 5 bases, and 8 bases had no gene match. Germline CDR1 reads SEHNR; CDR2 reads FQNEAQ (reference sequence). This CDR3 contains 15 residues. The CDR3, as DNA: TGTGCCAGCAGCCCGCAGTTGACAGGGAACTATGGCTACACCTTC. This encodes CASSPQLTGNYGYTF.

This clonotype was observed a handful of times. The genes are TRBV3-1 and TRBJ2-7; 7 nucleotides line up with TRBD2. Germline CDR1 LGHDT, CDR2 YNNKEL (reference sequence). The CDR3 is 17 residues long. V lost 1 base and J lost 3; bases outside the gene matches: 12. CDR3 residues: CASSQVASGPGFYEQYF. The CDR3 DNA reads TGTGCCAGCAGCCAAGTGGCTAGCGGTCCGGGATTCTACGAGCAGTACTTC.

In its sample, this clonotype was seen many times. The chain carries TRBV6-1 and TRBJ2-5; 10 bases fit TRBD1. Germline loops: CDR1 MNHNS, CDR2 SASEGT. The CDR3 sequence is 15 residues long. J lost 4 bases, V lost 5 bases, and 7 bases had no gene match. The CDR3 sequence: CASSPDRGRGETQYF. CDR3 DNA: TGTGCCAGCAGTCCAGACAGGGGGCGCGGAGAGACCCAGTACTTC.